Shown below are 3 T cell receptor beta chains from a single sample sequenced in a study of T cell responses to AZD1222 COVID-19 vaccine. Here immunoSEQ multiplex PCR was the method, and the copy in TCRdb shows in-frame clones only, minus some. There are over 65,000 clones in the sample; about 88% occur only once, and 6.9% lies in the top ten. The sample was peripheral blood, taken 28 days after the second AZD1222 dose. All receptors come from an adult who received the AZD1222 COVID-19 vaccine.

J is TRBJ2-5 and V is TRBV2; TRBD1 or TRBD2 may be the D gene (5 bases each). CDR1 is SNHLY, CDR2 FYNNEI, per germline. The CDR3 is 14 amino acids. The CDR3 sequence is CAARKRGALQTQYF. CDR3 in DNA: TGTGCAGCTAGGAAGAGGGGAGCACTACAGACCCAGTACTTC.

This clone came up a few times. The V gene is TRBV28, the J gene TRBJ2-2; D ambiguous. V was clipped by 2 bases and J by 7 bases, with 17 bases between them. This CDR3 is 16 amino acids long. Germline V gives CDR1 MDHEN, CDR2 SYDVKM. This chain's CDR3 is CASSLNRIWSGGELFF. CDR3 nucleotide sequence: TGTGCCAGCAGTTTAAATCGGATTTGGAGTGGCGGGGAGCTGTTTTTT.

The chain carries TRBV27 and TRBJ2-1; 9 nucleotides match TRBD1. Germline CDR1 reads MNHEY; CDR2 reads SMNVEV (reference sequence). The junction had 17 bases not matched to a gene; V was cut back by 6 bases and J by 2 bases. This CDR3 contains 19 residues. CDR3 nucleotide sequence: TGTGCCAGCAGCCCGGGACAGGGTCGACCCAAGACCCCCTACAATGAGCAGTTCTTC. The encoded protein is CASSPGQGRPKTPYNEQFF.